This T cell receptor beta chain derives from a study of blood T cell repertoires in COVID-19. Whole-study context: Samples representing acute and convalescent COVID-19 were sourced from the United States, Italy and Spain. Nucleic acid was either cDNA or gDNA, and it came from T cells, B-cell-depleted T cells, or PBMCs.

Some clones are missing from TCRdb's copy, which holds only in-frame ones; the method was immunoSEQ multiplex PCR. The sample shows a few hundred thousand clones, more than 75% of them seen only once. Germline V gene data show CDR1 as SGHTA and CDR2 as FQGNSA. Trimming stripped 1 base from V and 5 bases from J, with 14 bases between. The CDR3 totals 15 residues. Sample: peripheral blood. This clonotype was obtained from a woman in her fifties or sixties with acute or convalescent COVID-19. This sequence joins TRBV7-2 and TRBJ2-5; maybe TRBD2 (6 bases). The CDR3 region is CASSLDLARGETQYF. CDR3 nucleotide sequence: TGTGCCAGCAGCTTAGACCTAGCACGGGGGGAGACCCAGTACTTC. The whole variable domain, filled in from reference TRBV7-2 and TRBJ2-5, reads GAGVSQSPSNKVTEKGKDVELRCDPISGHTALYWYRQSLGQGLEFLIYFQGNSAPDKSGLPSDRFSAERTGGSVSTLTIQRTQQEDSAVYLCASSLDLARGETQYFGPGTRLLVL.